The T cell receptor (beta chain) under discussion was sequenced for a study of shared clonotypes between healthy human individuals. Study-level points and caveats: Sampling involved blood alone; tissue repertoires likely differ.

At deep level, the assay was performed. Generated by immunoSEQ multiplex PCR, the TCRdb table keeps only in-frame clones and is missing some. The sample has 2 million to 2.5 million clones; less than 95% are singletons. The naive CD8 population came from CD45RO-negative cells selected for CCR7, without terminally differentiated effector memory CD45RA+ cells. Healthy and HIV-negative, the adult donors had no recent acute infections or vaccinations. J gave up 4 bases and V 10 bases, and 20 bases lay outside the gene matches. The CDR3 spans 17 residues. The germline V gene has CDR1 ENHRY and CDR2 SYGVKD. About this clone: What it binds is not known.

The chain recombines TRBV10-3 with TRBJ2-5; 8 bases fit TRBD2. This receptor was taken from a man aged 18 to 29 in good health. The source material was naive CD8+ T cells sorted from blood. The CDR3 here is CASRDPTSGKMGETQYF. The CDR3 nucleotides read TGTGCCAGCAGGGATCCTACTAGCGGTAAGATGGGAGAGACCCAGTACTTC.